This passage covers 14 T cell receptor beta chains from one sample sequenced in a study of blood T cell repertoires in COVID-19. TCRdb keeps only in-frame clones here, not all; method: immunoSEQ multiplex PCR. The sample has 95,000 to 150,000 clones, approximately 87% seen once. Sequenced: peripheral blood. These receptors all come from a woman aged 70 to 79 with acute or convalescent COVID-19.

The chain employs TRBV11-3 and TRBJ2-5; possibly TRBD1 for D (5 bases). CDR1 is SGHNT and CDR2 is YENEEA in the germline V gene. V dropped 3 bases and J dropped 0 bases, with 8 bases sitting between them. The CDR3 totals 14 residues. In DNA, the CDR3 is TGTGCCAGCAGCTTTAACAGGTACCAAGAGACCCAGTACTTC. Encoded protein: CASSFNRYQETQYF.

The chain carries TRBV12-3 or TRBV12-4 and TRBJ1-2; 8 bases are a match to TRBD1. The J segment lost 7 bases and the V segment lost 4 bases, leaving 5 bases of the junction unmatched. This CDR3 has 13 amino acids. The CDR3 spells CASSWDRNRGYTF. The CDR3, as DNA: TGTGCCAGCAGTTGGGACAGGAACCGTGGCTACACCTTC.

The CDR3: CASSIGGANTGELFF. The DNA of the CDR3 is TGTGCCAGCAGTATAGGAGGGGCGAACACCGGGGAGCTGTTTTTT. The chain recombines TRBV2 with TRBJ2-2; D is possibly TRBD2 (6 bases). With 5 bases removed from V and 0 bases from J, the gap between germline ends came to 10 bases. Germline CDR1 SNHLY, CDR2 FYNNEI. The CDR3 has 15 amino acids. Variable domain in full (rest from reference TRBV2 and TRBJ2-2): EPEVTQTPSHQVTQMGQEVILRCVPISNHLYFYWYRQILGQKVEFLVSFYNNEISEKSEIFDDQFSVERPDGSNFTLKIRSTKLEDSAMYFCASSIGGANTGELFFGEGSRLTVL.

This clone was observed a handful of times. This CDR3 reads CASSPGTGAAYNSPLHF. The CDR3 DNA follows: TGTGCCAGCAGTCCCGGGACAGGGGCAGCCTATAATTCACCCCTCCACTTT. The chain has TRBV3-1 (or the pseudogene TRBV3-2) and TRBJ1-6, with 10 nucleotides matching TRBD1. The germline CDR1 and CDR2 sequences are LGHDT and YNNKEL (reference sequence). The CDR3 contains 17 residues. V gave up 6 bases and J gave up 2 bases; unmatched junction bases: 7.

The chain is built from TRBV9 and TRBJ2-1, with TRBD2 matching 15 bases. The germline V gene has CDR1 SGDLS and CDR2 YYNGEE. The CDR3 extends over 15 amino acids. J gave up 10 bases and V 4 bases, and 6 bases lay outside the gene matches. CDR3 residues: CASSPGLAGGPEQFF. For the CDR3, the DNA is TGTGCCAGCAGCCCAGGACTAGCGGGGGGGCCAGAGCAGTTCTTC.

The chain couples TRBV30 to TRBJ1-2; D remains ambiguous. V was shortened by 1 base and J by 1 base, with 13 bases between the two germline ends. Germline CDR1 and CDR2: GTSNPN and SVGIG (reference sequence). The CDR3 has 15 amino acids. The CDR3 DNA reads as TGTGCCTGGAGTGGAGCCGCCGCAAATAACTATGGCTACACCTTC. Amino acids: CAWSGAAANNYGYTF. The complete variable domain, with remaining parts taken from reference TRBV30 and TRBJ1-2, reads SQTIHQWPATLVQPVGSPLSLECTVEGTSNPNLYWYRQAAGRGLQLLFYSVGIGQISSEVPQNLSASRPQDRQFILSSKKLLLSDSGFYLCAWSGAAANNYGYTFGSGTRLTVV.

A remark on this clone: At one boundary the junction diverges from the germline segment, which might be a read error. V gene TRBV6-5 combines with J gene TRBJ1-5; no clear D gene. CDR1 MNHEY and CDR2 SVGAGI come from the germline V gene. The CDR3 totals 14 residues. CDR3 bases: TGTGCCAGCAGCATCACTTATAGCACTCAGCCCCAGCATTTT. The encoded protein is CASSITYSTQPQHF.

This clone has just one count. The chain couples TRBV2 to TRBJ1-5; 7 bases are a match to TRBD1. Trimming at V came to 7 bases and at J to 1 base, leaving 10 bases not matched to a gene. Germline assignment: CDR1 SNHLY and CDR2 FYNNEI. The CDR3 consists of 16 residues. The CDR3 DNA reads TGTGCCAGCACCAGGGGGGCACCAGGGAGCAATCAGCCCCAGCATTTT. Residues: CASTRGAPGSNQPQHF.

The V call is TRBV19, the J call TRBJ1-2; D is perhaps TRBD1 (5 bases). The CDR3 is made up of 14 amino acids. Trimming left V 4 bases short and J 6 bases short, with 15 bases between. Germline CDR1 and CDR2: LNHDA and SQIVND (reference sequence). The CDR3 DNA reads TGTGCCAGTAGTAGGCGGGCCCCGGGGGATGGCTACACCTTC. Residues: CASSRRAPGDGYTF.

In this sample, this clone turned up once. The CDR3 DNA reads as TGTGCCAGCGGTACTACAGGGGGCGCAGGCTACACCTTC. This codes for CASGTTGGAGYTF. The chain uses TRBV28 and TRBJ1-2; TRBD1 agrees at 9 bases. This CDR3 spans 13 amino acids. Germline V gene data show CDR1 as MDHEN and CDR2 as SYDVKM. The trim removed 8 bases at V and 8 bases at J, leaving 9 bases unmatched.

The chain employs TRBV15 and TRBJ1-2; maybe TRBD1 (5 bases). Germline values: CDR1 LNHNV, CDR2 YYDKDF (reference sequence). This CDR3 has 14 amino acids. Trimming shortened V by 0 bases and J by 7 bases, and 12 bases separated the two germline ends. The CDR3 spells CATSRDLGVGGYTF. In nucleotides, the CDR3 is TGTGCCACCAGCAGAGATTTAGGGGTGGGTGGCTACACCTTC.

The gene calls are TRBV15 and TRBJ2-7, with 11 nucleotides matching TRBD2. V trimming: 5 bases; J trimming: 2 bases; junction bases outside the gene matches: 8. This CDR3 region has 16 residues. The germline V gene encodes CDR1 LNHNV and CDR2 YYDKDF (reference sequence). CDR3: CATSPRTSGLTYEQYF. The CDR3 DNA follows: TGTGCCACCAGCCCTCGGACTAGCGGGTTGACCTACGAGCAGTACTTC.

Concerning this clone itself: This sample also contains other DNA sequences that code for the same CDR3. CDR3: CASSQGTSGGQETQYF. The CDR3 nucleotides read TGTGCCAGCAGCCAAGGGACTAGCGGGGGCCAAGAGACCCAGTACTTC. V usage is TRBV4-2 and J usage is TRBJ2-5; 13 positions match TRBD2. The CDR3 is 16 amino acids. The germline CDR1 and CDR2 sequences are LGHNA and YNFKEQ. The junction had 0 bases not matched to a gene; V was cut back by 1 base and J by 1 base.

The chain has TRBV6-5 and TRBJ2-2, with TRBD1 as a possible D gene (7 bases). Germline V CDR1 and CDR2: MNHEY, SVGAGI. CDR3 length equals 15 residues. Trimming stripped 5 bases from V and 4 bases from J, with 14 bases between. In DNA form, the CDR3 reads TGTGCCAGCAGTCCAGGGGGGTGGGGCACCGGGGAGCTGTTTTTT. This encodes CASSPGGWGTGELFF.